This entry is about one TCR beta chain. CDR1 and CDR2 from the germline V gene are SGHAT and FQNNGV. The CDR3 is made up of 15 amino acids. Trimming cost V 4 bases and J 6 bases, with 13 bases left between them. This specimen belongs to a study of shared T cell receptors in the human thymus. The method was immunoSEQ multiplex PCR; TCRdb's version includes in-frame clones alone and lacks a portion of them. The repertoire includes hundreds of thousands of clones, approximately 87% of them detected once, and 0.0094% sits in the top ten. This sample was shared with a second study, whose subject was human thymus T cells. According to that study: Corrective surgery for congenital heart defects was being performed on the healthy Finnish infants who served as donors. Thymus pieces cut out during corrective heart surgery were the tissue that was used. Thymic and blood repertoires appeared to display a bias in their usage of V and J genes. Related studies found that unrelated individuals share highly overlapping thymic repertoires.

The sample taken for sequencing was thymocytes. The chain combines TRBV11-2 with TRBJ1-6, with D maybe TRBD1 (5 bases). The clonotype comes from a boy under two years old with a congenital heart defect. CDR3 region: CASSSLRVPNSPLHF. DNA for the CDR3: TGTGCCAGCAGCTCCCTCAGGGTCCCTAATTCACCCCTCCACTTT.